One sample yielded the 32 T cell receptor beta chains listed below, sequenced in a study of cytomegalovirus exposure and HLA in healthy donors. The PCR had 60 Vbeta and 13 Jbeta primers. Assay: immunoSEQ multiplex PCR; the TCRdb copy retains only in-frame clones and omits some. The repertoire holds fewer than 95,000 clones, with roughly 72% as singletons. Sequencing was carried out using PBMCs. All receptors derive from a man aged 25-45 years in good health and CMV-seronegative.

In its sample, this clone was seen a few times. The V and J genes are TRBV2 and TRBJ1-5; D is unclear. V lost 3 bases and J 6 bases, leaving 12 bases between the germline ends. This CDR3 has 14 amino acids. Germline V gene lookup returns CDR1 SNHLY and CDR2 FYNNEI. In nucleotides, the CDR3 is TGTGCCAGCAGTGAGGCTAGAAACGGTCAGCCCCAGCATTTT. Translated, it gives CASSEARNGQPQHF.

The chain joins TRBV6-6 to TRBJ1-6; 7 nucleotides agree with TRBD1. Germline CDR1 reads MNHNY; CDR2 reads SVGAGI (reference sequence). This CDR3 has 14 amino acids. Trimming took 6 bases from V and 14 from J; bases not matched to a gene: 13. For the CDR3, the DNA is TGTGCCAGCAGCTCGGCACAGGGGACATGGACCCTCCACTTT. It is translated as CASSSAQGTWTLHF.

In its sample, this clone was seen once. V usage is TRBV19 and J usage is TRBJ1-5; D perhaps matches TRBD1 (6 bases). The length of the CDR3 is 16 residues. Germline loops: CDR1 LNHDA, CDR2 SQIVND (reference sequence). V lost 7 bases to trimming and J lost 0 bases, with 16 bases between them. In nucleotides, the CDR3 is TGTGCCAGTACCAAAAAAACAGGGTATAGCAATCAGCCCCAGCATTTT. Translated: CASTKKTGYSNQPQHF.

This chain links TRBV27 with TRBJ2-3; 11 positions agree with TRBD2. This CDR3 region has 17 residues. CDR1 and CDR2 from the germline V gene are MNHEY and SMNVEV (reference sequence). The V and J ends lost 5 bases and 1 base, in that order; junction bases with no gene match: 8. CDR3 sequence (DNA): TGTGCCAGCAGTAGCCTTAGCGGGGGGGCAGGCACAGATACGCAGTATTTT. Translation gives CASSSLSGGAGTDTQYF.

This chain links TRBV6-1 with TRBJ2-7; 14 bases match TRBD2. The CDR3 sequence is 15 residues long. With V trimmed by 10 bases and J by 0 bases, 5 bases remained unmatched. Germline V gene sequence: CDR1 MNHNS, CDR2 SASEGT. Written as DNA, the CDR3 is TGTGCCACCGGGACTAGCGGGAGAAGCTCCTACGAGCAGTACGTC. Protein sequence: CATGTSGRSSYEQYV.

This rearrangement joins TRBV5-4 to TRBJ2-3; D may be TRBD2 (6 bases). Germline assignment: CDR1 SGHNT and CDR2 YYREEE (reference sequence). This CDR3 has 17 residues. V lost 3 bases, J lost 3 bases, and 20 bases lay in between. CDR3 loop: CASSSLFKGGGTDTQYF. The DNA of the CDR3 is TGTGCCAGCAGCTCTCTTTTTAAGGGAGGAGGGACAGATACGCAGTATTTT.

V usage is TRBV7-9 and J usage is TRBJ1-2, with D hard to call. The length of the CDR3 is 13 residues. Germline lookup yields CDR1 SEHNR and CDR2 FQNEAQ (reference sequence). V dropped 5 bases and J dropped 4 bases, with 11 bases sitting between them. Here the CDR3 reads CASSHPSGYGYTF. DNA for the CDR3: TGTGCCAGCAGCCACCCCTCCGGCTATGGCTACACCTTC.

The gene calls are TRBV18 and TRBJ1-1; possibly TRBD1 for D (6 bases). Trimming shortened V by 4 bases and J by 0 bases, and 6 bases separated the two germline ends. The CDR3 is made up of 13 amino acids. Per germline, CDR1 KGHSH and CDR2 LQKENI. CDR3 sequence (DNA): TGTGCCAGCTCACAGGGGGTGAACACTGAAGCTTTCTTT. This sequence encodes CASSQGVNTEAFF.

The chain uses TRBV7-9 and TRBJ1-1, with 10 bases aligning to TRBD1. Germline V gives CDR1 SEHNR, CDR2 FQNEAQ (reference sequence). This CDR3 is built from 16 residues. V shed 5 bases, J shed 0 bases, and the junction held 6 bases outside the gene matches. In DNA, the CDR3 is TGTGCCAGCAGCAGGGACAGGGGTTTTATGAACACTGAAGCTTTCTTT. Encoded protein: CASSRDRGFMNTEAFF.

This chain joins TRBV5-1 and TRBJ2-7, with 7 bases matching TRBD1. CDR3 length: 14 amino acids. The J segment lost 3 bases and the V segment lost 2 bases, leaving 5 bases of the junction unmatched. Germline CDR1 is SGHRS and CDR2 is YFSETQ. CDR3 region: CASSLTGTDYEQYF. The CDR3 nucleotides are TGCGCCAGCAGCTTAACCGGGACAGACTACGAGCAGTACTTC.

The rearrangement links TRBV7-2 to TRBJ2-3, with D possibly matching TRBD1 (6 bases). CDR1 and CDR2 (germline): SGHTA, FQGNSA. The CDR3 is 13 residues long. V was shortened by 5 bases and J by 6 bases, with 12 bases between the two germline ends. CDR3 DNA sequence: TGTGCCAGCAGCCCGCAGGGGTGGGATACGCAGTATTTT. Its translation: CASSPQGWDTQYF. Full variable domain (rest looked up from reference TRBV7-2 and TRBJ2-3): GAGVSQSPSNKVTEKGKDVELRCDPISGHTALYWYRQSLGQGLEFLIYFQGNSAPDKSGLPSDRFSAERTGGSVSTLTIQRTQQEDSAVYLCASSPQGWDTQYFGPGTRLTVL.

This clone has a single count. The chain is built from TRBV7-9 and TRBJ2-7; 7 bases agree with TRBD1. Germline V gene data show CDR1 as SEHNR and CDR2 as FQNEAQ (reference sequence). The V gene end was trimmed by 6 bases and the J gene end by 3 bases; junction bases not matched to a gene: 5. The CDR3 runs 13 residues. The CDR3 is CASSSGQVYEQYF. In DNA form, the CDR3 reads TGTGCCAGCAGTTCAGGACAGGTCTACGAGCAGTACTTC.

The rearrangement links TRBV25-1 to TRBJ1-2; tentative D call: TRBD1 (5 bases). V lost 2 bases and J lost 9, with 7 bases in between. The germline gives CDR1 MGHDK, CDR2 SYGVNS. CDR3 length: 11 residues. CDR3 coding DNA: TGTGCCAGCAGTGAACAGGGCCGCTACACCTTC. Its protein product is CASSEQGRYTF.

The DNA of the CDR3 is TGTGCCTCCTCCCCGCACTCTAACTATGGCTACACCTTC. Translation: CASSPHSNYGYTF. V usage is TRBV9 and J usage is TRBJ1-2, with no clear D. The CDR3 sequence is 13 residues long. Germline-derived CDR1 and CDR2 are SGDLS and YYNGEE. V shed 10 bases and J shed 0 bases, with 13 bases lying between them. The complete variable domain, with remaining parts taken from reference TRBV9 and TRBJ1-2, reads DSGVTQTPKHLITATGQRVTLRCSPRSGDLSVYWYQQSLDQGLQFLIQYYNGEERAKGNILERFSAQQFPDLHSELNLSSLELGDSALYFCASSPHSNYGYTFGSGTRLTVV.

This clone appeared a single time. The chain employs TRBV7-9 and TRBJ1-1; 8 nucleotides agree with TRBD1. Trimming at V came to 3 bases and at J to 3 bases, leaving 12 bases not matched to a gene. The CDR3 totals 17 residues. The V gene's germline CDR1 is SEHNR and CDR2 FQNEAQ (reference sequence). The CDR3 sequence is CASSFGQGLLMDTEAFF. CDR3 coding DNA: TGTGCCAGCAGCTTCGGACAGGGCCTTCTCATGGACACTGAAGCTTTCTTT.

This chain uses TRBV6-5 with TRBJ2-7; TRBD2 aligns across 7 bases. Germline lookup yields CDR1 MNHEY and CDR2 SVGAGI. The CDR3 contains 14 residues. Trimming at V came to 5 bases and at J to 1 base, leaving 5 bases not matched to a gene. This CDR3 reads CASSTHGGSYEQYF. The CDR3 nucleotides are TGTGCCAGCAGTACCCACGGGGGGTCCTACGAGCAGTACTTC.

This clone came up a few times. This chain links TRBV5-1 with TRBJ2-1; D possibly corresponds to TRBD2 (5 bases). CDR1 is SGHRS and CDR2 is YFSETQ in the germline V gene. The CDR3 has 15 residues. V shed 4 bases and J shed 1 base, with 12 bases lying between them. The DNA for the CDR3 is TGCGCCAGCAGCCCCTTAGCGTTATCCTACAATGAGCAGTTCTTC. Protein: CASSPLALSYNEQFF.

The chain joins TRBV9 to TRBJ1-2, with D perhaps TRBD1 (5 bases). There are 15 residues in the CDR3. V was shortened by 0 bases and J by 2 bases, with 11 bases between the two germline ends. Germline-derived CDR1 and CDR2 are SGDLS and YYNGEE. CDR3 region: CASSVATGANYGYTF. DNA of the CDR3: TGTGCCAGCAGCGTAGCCACAGGAGCGAACTATGGCTACACCTTC.

The chain links TRBV7-9 to TRBJ1-4, with no clear D. CDR3 length: 14 amino acids. The ends were cut back, 5 bases at V and 8 bases at J, with 15 bases in the middle. Germline CDR1 and CDR2: SEHNR and FQNEAQ (reference sequence). CDR3 residues: CASSHPRREEKLFF. The CDR3, as DNA: TGTGCCAGCAGCCACCCAAGGAGGGAGGAAAAACTGTTTTTT.

The J gene is TRBJ1-2, the V gene TRBV6-4; the D is unclear. The CDR3 contains 13 residues. V was pared by 4 bases and J by 4 bases, with 10 bases between. Germline-derived CDR1 and CDR2 are MRHNA and SNTAGT. CDR3 in amino acids: CASSAGEFYGYTF. As DNA, the CDR3 is TGTGCCAGCAGTGCCGGGGAATTCTATGGCTACACCTTC.

This chain connects TRBV5-1 to TRBJ2-1, with 7 bases that match TRBD2. Germline V gene sequence: CDR1 SGHRS, CDR2 YFSETQ. The V and J ends lost 4 bases and 4 bases, in that order; junction bases with no gene match: 8. This CDR3 has 15 residues. This chain's CDR3 is CASSGGLADYNEQFF. The CDR3 coding sequence is TGCGCCAGCAGCGGAGGGCTAGCGGATTACAATGAGCAGTTCTTC.

This rearrangement joins TRBV2 to TRBJ1-2; a weak D match, TRBD1 (5 bases). Looked up from germline, CDR1 is SNHLY and CDR2 is FYNNEI. The CDR3 is 12 amino acids. Trimming left V 6 bases short and J 5 bases short, with 10 bases between. In DNA form, the CDR3 reads TGTGCCAGCAGAGATACAGGTTATGGCTACACCTTC. Protein sequence: CASRDTGYGYTF.

V gene TRBV30 combines with J gene TRBJ1-2; D may be TRBD1 (5 bases). The CDR3 spans 15 residues. Germline values: CDR1 GTSNPN, CDR2 SVGIG (reference sequence). The V end was cut by 1 base, the J end by 5 bases, with 17 bases between. In nucleotides, the CDR3 is TGTGCCTGGAGTGAACAAGACAGCTATTGGTATGGCTACACCTTC. This codes for CAWSEQDSYWYGYTF.

The CDR3 nucleotides are TGTGCCAGCAGCTTGGGGACCGGGACACCAAACTATGGCTACACCTTC. Translated: CASSLGTGTPNYGYTF. The rearrangement joins TRBV5-6 to TRBJ1-2; a weak D match, TRBD1 (6 bases). Germline V gene data show CDR1 as SGHDT and CDR2 as YYEEEE. V lost 0 bases to trimming and J lost 2 bases, with 14 bases between them. The CDR3 extends over 16 amino acids.

This clone was observed a handful of times. This chain uses TRBV5-1 with TRBJ1-1, with 8 bases identical to TRBD1. CDR3 size: 15 residues. Germline CDR1 reads SGHRS; CDR2 reads YFSETQ. J lost 5 bases, V lost 4 bases, and 10 bases had no gene match. CDR3 in DNA: TGCGCCAGCAGCCTTACCGGGACAGGAATGACTGAAGCTTTCTTT. Translating gives CASSLTGTGMTEAFF. The full variable domain, rest sourced from reference TRBV5-1 and TRBJ1-1, is KAGVTQTPRYLIKTRGQQVTLSCSPISGHRSVSWYQQTPGQGLQFLFEYFSETQRNKGNFPGRFSGRQFSNSRSEMNVSTLELGDSALYLCASSLTGTGMTEAFFGQGTRLTVV.

V gene TRBV15 combines with J gene TRBJ1-2, with no clear D. There are 14 residues in the CDR3. Germline assignment: CDR1 LNHNV and CDR2 YYDKDF (reference sequence). Trimming shortened V by 0 bases and J by 5 bases, and 10 bases separated the two germline ends. The CDR3, as DNA: TGTGCCACCAGCAGAGATCAGCAGGCGTATGGCTACACCTTC. Its translation is CATSRDQQAYGYTF.

The table lists this clone with a few counts. The J gene is TRBJ2-2, the V gene TRBV5-1; 15 nucleotides match TRBD2. CDR3 length: 19 residues. The ends lost 4 bases at V and 1 base at J; junction bases unmatched: 8. The germline CDR1 and CDR2 sequences are SGHRS and YFSETQ. CDR3 loop: CASSPPGLAGGKNTGELFF. CDR3 nucleotide sequence: TGCGCCAGCAGCCCCCCAGGACTAGCGGGAGGGAAGAACACCGGGGAGCTGTTTTTT.

CDR3 sequence (DNA): TGTGCCAGCAGTAAGACAGGGAGCTCCTACAATGAGCAGTTCTTC. As protein: CASSKTGSSYNEQFF. J is TRBJ2-1 and V is TRBV2; 7 nucleotides line up with TRBD1. The trim removed 5 bases at V and 0 bases at J, leaving 4 bases unmatched. CDR1 is SNHLY, CDR2 FYNNEI, per germline. This CDR3 has 15 residues.

The V call is TRBV7-3, the J call TRBJ2-2; possible D gene TRBD2, 5 bases. V was cut by 1 base and J by 2 bases, with 11 bases left in between. This CDR3 is built from 16 residues. The germline gives CDR1 SGHTA, CDR2 FQGTGA. CDR3 in amino acids: CASSLNVATNTGELFF. The CDR3 nucleotides are TGTGCCAGCAGCTTAAATGTAGCGACCAACACCGGGGAGCTGTTTTTT.

This clone was observed once. The chain combines TRBV7-6 with TRBJ1-5, with 9 nucleotides matching TRBD1. The CDR3 is made up of 15 amino acids. CDR1 and CDR2 from the germline V gene are SGHVS and FNYEAQ. With V trimmed by 1 base and J by 4 bases, 2 bases remained unmatched. The CDR3 reads CASSLGGQGNQPQHF. DNA of the CDR3: TGTGCCAGCAGCTTAGGGGGACAGGGTAATCAGCCCCAGCATTTT. Variable domain in full (rest from reference TRBV7-6 and TRBJ1-5): GAGVSQSPRYKVTKRGQDVALRCDPISGHVSLYWYRQALGQGPEFLTYFNYEAQQDKSGLPNDRFSAERPEGSISTLTIQRTEQRDSAMYRCASSLGGQGNQPQHFGDGTRLSIL.

The chain carries TRBV9 and TRBJ1-6; weak D call: TRBD1 (6 bases). The germline V gene encodes CDR1 SGDLS and CDR2 YYNGEE. This CDR3 has 14 amino acids. Trimming removed 0 bases from V and 7 bases from J, with 8 bases in between. CDR3: CASSVGTENSPLHF. The CDR3 DNA sequence: TGTGCCAGCAGCGTAGGGACAGAGAATTCACCCCTCCACTTT.

The chain has TRBV19 and TRBJ1-1; D may be TRBD1 (6 bases). The CDR3 length is 14 residues. The germline V gene encodes CDR1 LNHDA and CDR2 SQIVND (reference sequence). V gave up 3 bases and J gave up 5 bases, with 13 bases separating them. CDR3 sequence reads: CASSISRGNTEAFF. The DNA for the CDR3 is TGTGCCAGTAGTATCTCCAGGGGAAATACTGAAGCTTTCTTT.